The source of this TCR beta chain is a study of tumor and adjacent non-tumor tissue in lung cancer. Across the study: There were 11 to 12 adenocarcinoma, a couple of squamous cell carcinoma and 1 small cell lung cancer cases. Study-level results: Tumor tissue had significantly higher TCR diversity than normal lung.

The germline V gene encodes CDR1 SGHNT and CDR2 YENEEA. The CDR3 contains 15 residues. RNA was extracted from bulk tissue without any cell sorting. A modified ARM-PCR protocol with three rounds of nested PCR amplified TCRbeta. TCRdb reprocessed the multiplex PCR reads via MiXCR and lists one record per CDR3 protein. Seen here are approximately 100,000 distinct CDR3 sequences, around 75% observed once, and the top ten hold around 37%. Points on this clonotype: Its target is unknown. At one end the junction does not follow the germline gene, possibly because of a read error.

This clonotype was sampled from a woman aged 55-69 years with non-small cell lung cancer. The chain employs TRBV11-3 and TRBJ2-7; weak D call: TRBD1 (5 bases). Sequencing was performed on lung tumor tissue. The CDR3 DNA follows: TGTGCCAGCAGCTTACGGGCAGGGATCTCTTACGAGCAGCACTTC. Translation gives CASSLRAGISYEQHF. The full variable domain, its missing parts supplied by reference TRBV11-3 and TRBJ2-7, is EAGVVQSPRYKIIEKKQPVAFWCNPISGHNTLYWYLQNLGQGPELLIRYENEEAVDDSQLPKDRFSAERLKGVDSTLKIQPAELGDSAVYLCASSLRAGISYEQHFGPGTRLTVT.